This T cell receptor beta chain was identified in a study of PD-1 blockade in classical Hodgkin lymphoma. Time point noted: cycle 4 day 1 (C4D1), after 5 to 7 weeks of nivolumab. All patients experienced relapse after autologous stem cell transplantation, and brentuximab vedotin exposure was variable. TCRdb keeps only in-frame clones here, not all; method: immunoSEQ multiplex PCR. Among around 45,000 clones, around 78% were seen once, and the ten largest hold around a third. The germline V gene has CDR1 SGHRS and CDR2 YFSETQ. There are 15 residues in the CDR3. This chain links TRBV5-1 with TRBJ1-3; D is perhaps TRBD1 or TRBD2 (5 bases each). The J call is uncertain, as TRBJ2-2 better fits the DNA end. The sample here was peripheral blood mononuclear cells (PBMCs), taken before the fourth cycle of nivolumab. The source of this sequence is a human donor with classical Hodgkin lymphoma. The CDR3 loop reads CASSSGTRNTGELFF. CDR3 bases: TGCGCCAGCAGTAGTGGGACGCGGAACACCGGGGAGCTGTTTTTT.